The source of this T cell receptor (beta chain) is a study of CXCR3-negative and CXCR3-positive naive CD8 T cells. Study results and limitations: Similarly elevated diversity marked both naive subsets, with memory CD8+ cells showing far lower diversity. CXCR3-positive naive cells had TRB CDR3s that were more hydrophobic than CXCR3-negative naive cells had.

Through 5' RACE with UMI labels, the TRB cDNA libraries were prepared. No DNA is given; TCRdb re-called the 5' RACE reads and lists each CDR3 protein once. Here the sample table reports over 4,000 distinct CDR3 sequences. In triplicate, each CD8+ T cell subset was sorted at 300,000 to 350,000 cells per replicate. CDR1 is MDHEN, CDR2 SYDVKM, per germline. The CDR3 totals 14 residues. This clonotype registers medium-sized by frequency. What it recognizes is unknown. The TCR sequence derives from a human donor in good health. Some clones in this sample may be carry-over from other donors' samples. V and J are TRBV28 and TRBJ2-7. The sample comprised naive CXCR3+ CD8+ T cells from blood. Noted subset: CD45RO-CCR7+CD27+CD95- naive CD8+ T cells expressing CXCR3 (TNR3+). The CDR3 sequence: CASSSTENDYEQYF.